This T cell receptor (beta chain) emerged from a study of T cell repertoires in cytomegalovirus infection. Germline V gene data show CDR1 as SEHNR and CDR2 as FQNEAQ (reference sequence). The CDR3 has 14 residues. MiXCR, run by TCRdb on the reads, gives a single entry per CDR3 protein. The sample consists of 250,000 or so distinct CDR3 sequences, 15% to 20% of them appearing once. This clonotype came up many times. The junction departs from the called germline gene at one end, perhaps through a read error. This receptor was obtained from a human donor in good health (CMV status not recorded). Some clones in this sample may be carry-over from other donors' samples. This rearrangement joins TRBV7-9 to TRBJ2-3; D is perhaps TRBD1 (6 bases). The sequenced sample consisted of CD8+ T cells from PBMCs. CDR3 loop: CATHRTDSTYTQYF. DNA for the CDR3: TGTGCCACGCATCGGACAGACTCCACATATACGCAGTATTTT.